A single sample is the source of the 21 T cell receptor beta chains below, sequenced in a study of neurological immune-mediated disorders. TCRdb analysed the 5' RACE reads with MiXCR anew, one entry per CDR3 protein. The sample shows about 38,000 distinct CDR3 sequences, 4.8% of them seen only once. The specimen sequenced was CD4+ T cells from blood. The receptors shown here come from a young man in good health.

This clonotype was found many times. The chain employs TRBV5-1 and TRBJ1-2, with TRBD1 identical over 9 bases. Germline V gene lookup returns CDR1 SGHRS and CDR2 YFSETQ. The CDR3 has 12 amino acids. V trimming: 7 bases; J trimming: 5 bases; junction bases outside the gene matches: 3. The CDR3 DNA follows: TGCGCCAGCGTCGGACAGGGGTATGGCTACACCTTC. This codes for CASVGQGYGYTF.

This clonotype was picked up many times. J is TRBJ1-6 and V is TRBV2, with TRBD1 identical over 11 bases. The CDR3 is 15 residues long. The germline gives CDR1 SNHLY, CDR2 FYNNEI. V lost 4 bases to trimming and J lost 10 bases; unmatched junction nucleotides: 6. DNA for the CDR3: TGTGCCAGCAGTGGGGGACAGGGGGTTTGGTCACCCCTCCACTTT. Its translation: CASSGGQGVWSPLHF.

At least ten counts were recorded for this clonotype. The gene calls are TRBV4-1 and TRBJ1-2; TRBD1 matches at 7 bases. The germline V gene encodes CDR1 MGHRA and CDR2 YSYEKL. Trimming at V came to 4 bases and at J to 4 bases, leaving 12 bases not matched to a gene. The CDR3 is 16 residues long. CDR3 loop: CASSPQGQEISYGYTF. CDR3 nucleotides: TGCGCCAGCAGCCCCCAAGGACAGGAGATTTCCTATGGCTACACCTTC.

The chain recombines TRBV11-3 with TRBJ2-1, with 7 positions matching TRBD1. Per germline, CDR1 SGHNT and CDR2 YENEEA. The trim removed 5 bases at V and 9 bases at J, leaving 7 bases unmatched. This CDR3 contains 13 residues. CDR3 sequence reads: CASSPHTGVEQFF. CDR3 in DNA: TGTGCCAGCAGCCCCCATACAGGGGTTGAGCAGTTCTTC.

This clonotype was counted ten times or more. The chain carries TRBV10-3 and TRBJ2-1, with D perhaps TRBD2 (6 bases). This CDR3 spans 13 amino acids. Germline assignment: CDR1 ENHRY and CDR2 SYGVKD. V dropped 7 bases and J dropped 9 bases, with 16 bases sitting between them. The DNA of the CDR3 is TGTGCCATCAACCGACTAGGATTCGGTGAGCAGTTCTTC. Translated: CAINRLGFGEQFF.

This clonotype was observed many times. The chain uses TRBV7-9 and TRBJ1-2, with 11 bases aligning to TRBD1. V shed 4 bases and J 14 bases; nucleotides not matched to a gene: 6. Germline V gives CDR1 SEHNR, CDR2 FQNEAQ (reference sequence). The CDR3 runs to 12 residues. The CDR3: CASSYGQGAETF. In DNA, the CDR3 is TGTGCCAGCAGCTATGGACAGGGGGCGGAAACCTTC.

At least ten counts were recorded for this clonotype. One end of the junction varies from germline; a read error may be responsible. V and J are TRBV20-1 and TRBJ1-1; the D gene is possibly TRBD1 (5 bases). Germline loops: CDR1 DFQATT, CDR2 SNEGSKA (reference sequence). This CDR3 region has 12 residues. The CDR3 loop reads CSAGDSFTEAFF. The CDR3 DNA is TGCAGTGCTGGAGACAGCTTCACTGAAGCTTTCTTT.

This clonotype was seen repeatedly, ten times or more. The CDR3 is CASSDGQGISYEQYF. CDR3 sequence (DNA): TGTGCCAGCAGCGACGGACAGGGGATTTCCTACGAGCAGTACTTC. The chain has TRBV7-9 and TRBJ2-7, with 9 bases aligning to TRBD1. The CDR3 spans 15 residues. Germline V gene sequence: CDR1 SEHNR, CDR2 FQNEAQ (reference sequence). Trimming cost V 5 bases and J 1 base; bases outside gene matches: 6. The whole variable domain, filled in from reference TRBV7-9 and TRBJ2-7, reads DTGVSQNPRHKITKRGQNVTFRCDPISEHNRLYWYRQTLGQGPEFLTYFQNEAQLEKSRLLSDRFSAERPKGSFSTLEIQRTEQGDSAMYLCASSDGQGISYEQYFGPGTRLTVT.

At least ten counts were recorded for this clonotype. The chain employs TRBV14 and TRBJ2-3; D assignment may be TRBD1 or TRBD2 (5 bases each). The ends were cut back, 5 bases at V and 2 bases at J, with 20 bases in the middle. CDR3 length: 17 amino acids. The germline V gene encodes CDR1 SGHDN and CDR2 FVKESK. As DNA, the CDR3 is TGTGCCAGCAGCAAGCCTCCGGGACCTGGCTTCACAGATACGCAGTATTTT. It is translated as CASSKPPGPGFTDTQYF.

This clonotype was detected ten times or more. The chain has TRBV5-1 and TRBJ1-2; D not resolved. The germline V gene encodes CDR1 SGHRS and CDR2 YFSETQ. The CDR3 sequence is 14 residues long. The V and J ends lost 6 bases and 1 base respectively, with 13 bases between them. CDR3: CASNPQWGNYGYTF. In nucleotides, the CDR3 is TGCGCCAGCAACCCCCAGTGGGGTAACTATGGCTACACCTTC.

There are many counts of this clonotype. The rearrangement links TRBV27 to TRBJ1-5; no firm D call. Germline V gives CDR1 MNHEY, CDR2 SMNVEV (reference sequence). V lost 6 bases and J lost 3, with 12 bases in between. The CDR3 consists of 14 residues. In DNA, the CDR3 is TGTGCCAGCAGGCCCTGGGCCTTCAATCAGCCCCAGCATTTT. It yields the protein CASRPWAFNQPQHF.

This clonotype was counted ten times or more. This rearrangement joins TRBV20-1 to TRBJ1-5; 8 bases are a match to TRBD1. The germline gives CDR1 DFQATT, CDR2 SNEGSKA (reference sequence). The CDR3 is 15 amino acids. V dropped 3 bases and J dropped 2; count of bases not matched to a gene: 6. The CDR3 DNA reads TGCAGTGCTAGGGGACTGGGACAGGGCAATCAGCCCCAGCATTTT. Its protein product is CSARGLGQGNQPQHF.

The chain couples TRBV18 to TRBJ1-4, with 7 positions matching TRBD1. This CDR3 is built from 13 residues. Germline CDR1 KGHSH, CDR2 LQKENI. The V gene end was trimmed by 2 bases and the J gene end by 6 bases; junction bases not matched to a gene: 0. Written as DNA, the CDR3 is TGTGCCAGCTCACCAGGGACAGATGAAAAACTGTTTTTT. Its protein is CASSPGTDEKLFF.

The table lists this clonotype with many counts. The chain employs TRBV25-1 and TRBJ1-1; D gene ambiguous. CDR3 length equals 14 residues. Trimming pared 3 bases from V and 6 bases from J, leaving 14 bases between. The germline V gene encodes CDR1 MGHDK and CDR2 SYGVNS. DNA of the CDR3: TGTGCCAGCAGTGAGTGGGATAGATCCGCTGAAGCTTTCTTT. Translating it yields CASSEWDRSAEAFF.

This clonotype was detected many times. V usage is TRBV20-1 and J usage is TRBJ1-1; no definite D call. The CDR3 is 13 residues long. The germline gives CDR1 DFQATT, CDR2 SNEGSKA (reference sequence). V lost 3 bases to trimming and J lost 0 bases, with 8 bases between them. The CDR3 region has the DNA TGCAGTGCTAGTAACAGCCTGAACACTGAAGCTTTCTTT. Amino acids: CSASNSLNTEAFF.

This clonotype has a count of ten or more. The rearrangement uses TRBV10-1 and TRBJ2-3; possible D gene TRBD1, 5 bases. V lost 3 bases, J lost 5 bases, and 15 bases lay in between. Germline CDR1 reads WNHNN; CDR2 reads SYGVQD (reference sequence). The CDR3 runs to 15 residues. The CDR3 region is CASSDKGKLGDTQYF. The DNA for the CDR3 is TGCGCCAGCAGTGATAAGGGGAAGTTGGGAGATACGCAGTATTTT.

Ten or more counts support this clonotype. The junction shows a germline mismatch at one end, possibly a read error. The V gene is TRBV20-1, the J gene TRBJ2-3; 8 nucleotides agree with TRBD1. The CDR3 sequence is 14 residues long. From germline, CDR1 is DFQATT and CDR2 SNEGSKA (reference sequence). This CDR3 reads CSAGDRGRTDTQYF. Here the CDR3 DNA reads TGCAGTGCTGGAGACAGGGGACGCACAGATACGCAGTATTTT.

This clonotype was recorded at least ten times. The CDR3 region is CSAEKPGDNYGYTF. The CDR3 DNA is TGCAGTGCTGAAAAACCAGGCGATAACTATGGCTACACCTTC. The V and J genes are TRBV20-1 and TRBJ1-2; D gene unclear. Germline CDR1 DFQATT, CDR2 SNEGSKA (reference sequence). V was trimmed by 5 bases and J by 1 base, leaving 14 bases between them. This CDR3 is 14 amino acids long.

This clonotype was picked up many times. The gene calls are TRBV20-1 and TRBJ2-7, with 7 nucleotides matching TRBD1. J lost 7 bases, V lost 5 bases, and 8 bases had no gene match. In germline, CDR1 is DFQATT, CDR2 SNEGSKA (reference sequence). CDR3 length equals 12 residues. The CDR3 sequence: CSAGLTGYEQYF. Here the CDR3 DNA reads TGCAGTGCTGGGTTGACAGGGTATGAGCAGTACTTC.

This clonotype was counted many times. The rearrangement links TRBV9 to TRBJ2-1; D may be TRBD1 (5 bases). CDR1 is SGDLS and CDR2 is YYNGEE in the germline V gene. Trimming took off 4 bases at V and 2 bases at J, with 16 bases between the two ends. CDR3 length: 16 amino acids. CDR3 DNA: TGTGCCAGCAGCCTCCCTGGGGCAGGGACCTACAATGAGCAGTTCTTC. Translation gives CASSLPGAGTYNEQFF. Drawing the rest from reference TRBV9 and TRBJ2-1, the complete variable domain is DSGVTQTPKHLITATGQRVTLRCSPRSGDLSVYWYQQSLDQGLQFLIQYYNGEERAKGNILERFSAQQFPDLHSELNLSSLELGDSALYFCASSLPGAGTYNEQFFGPGTRLTVL.

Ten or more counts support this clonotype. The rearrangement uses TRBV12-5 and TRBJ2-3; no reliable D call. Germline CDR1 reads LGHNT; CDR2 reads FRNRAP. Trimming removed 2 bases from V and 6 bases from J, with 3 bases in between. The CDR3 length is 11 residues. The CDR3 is CASGLSDTQYF. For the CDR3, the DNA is TGTGCTAGTGGTTTGTCCGATACGCAGTATTTT.